Shown below are 19 T cell receptor beta chains from a single sample sequenced in a study of cytomegalovirus exposure and HLA in healthy donors. In the PCR, 60 Vbeta and 13 Jbeta primers were used. Method: immunoSEQ multiplex PCR; TCRdb's copy keeps in-frame clones and lacks some. This table has about 160,000 clones, 84% appearing once. Specimen: PBMCs. All receptors derive from a man aged 30 to 45 in good health and CMV-seronegative.

The V and J genes are TRBV6-5 and TRBJ2-7; 10 bases map to TRBD2. The CDR3 length is 16 residues. J gave up 4 bases and V 1 base, and 7 bases lay outside the gene matches. The germline V gene has CDR1 MNHEY and CDR2 SVGAGI. CDR3 nucleotide sequence: TGTGCCAGCAGTTACTATCCTAGCGGGGGCAGTTACGAGCAGTACTTC. Translated: CASSYYPSGGSYEQYF.

This clone was found a few times. The genes are TRBV27 and TRBJ2-6; 8 positions match TRBD1. V shed 3 bases and J 0 bases; nucleotides not matched to a gene: 7. CDR1 is MNHEY, CDR2 SMNVEV, per germline (reference sequence). The CDR3 is made up of 18 amino acids. The CDR3 nucleotides read TGTGCCAGCAGTTTTGCAGGGGGCTTTAACTCTGGGGCCAACGTCCTGACTTTC. Translation gives CASSFAGGFNSGANVLTF.

This clone was observed once. The chain links TRBV7-2 to TRBJ1-1; D gene ambiguous. The germline gives CDR1 SGHTA, CDR2 FQGNSA. V was cut by 1 base and J by 7 bases, with 4 bases left in between. This CDR3 has 11 amino acids. CDR3 protein: CASSLVSEAFF. Here the CDR3 DNA reads TGTGCCAGCAGCTTAGTTAGTGAAGCTTTCTTT.

Points on this clone: The same CDR3 can be traced to other DNA sequences in this sample. The chain is built from TRBV19 and TRBJ1-6; 12 bases are a match to TRBD1. Germline V CDR1 and CDR2: LNHDA, SQIVND (reference sequence). The CDR3 is made up of 15 amino acids. The ends lost 4 bases at V and 8 bases at J; junction bases unmatched: 3. CDR3 amino acids: CASSRGQGAYSPLHF. CDR3 nucleotide sequence: TGTGCCAGTAGTAGGGGACAGGGGGCTTATTCACCCCTCCACTTT.

The genes are TRBV19 and TRBJ1-2; D gene unclear. CDR1 is LNHDA and CDR2 is SQIVND in the germline V gene (reference sequence). V shed 0 bases and J shed 3 bases, with 14 bases lying between them. This CDR3 comprises 16 residues. The CDR3 DNA follows: TGTGCCAGTAGTATAGATCGGTCCCCAGAGGACTATGGCTACACCTTC. Translated: CASSIDRSPEDYGYTF.

The chain combines TRBV9 with TRBJ2-1; 8 nucleotides align to TRBD2. Germline CDR1 is SGDLS and CDR2 is YYNGEE. V trimming: 0 bases; J trimming: 6 bases; junction bases outside the gene matches: 8. The CDR3 has 16 amino acids. CDR3 in DNA: TGTGCCAGCAGCGTAGCTACGGGACTAGGGTCCAATGAGCAGTTCTTC. Amino acids: CASSVATGLGSNEQFF.

The chain is built from TRBV5-4 and TRBJ1-1; the D gene is possibly TRBD1 (6 bases). The V end was cut by 4 bases, the J end by 1 base, with 14 bases between. The CDR3 has 15 amino acids. CDR1 is SGHNT, CDR2 YYREEE, per germline (reference sequence). CDR3 in DNA: TGTGCCAGCAGCCCACCCGGGACACCGAACACTGAAGCTTTCTTT. The encoded protein is CASSPPGTPNTEAFF. Drawing the rest from reference TRBV5-4 and TRBJ1-1, the complete variable domain is ETGVTQSPTHLIKTRGQQVTLRCSSQSGHNTVSWYQQALGQGPQFIFQYYREEENGRGNFPPRFSGLQFPNYSSELNVNALELDDSALYLCASSPPGTPNTEAFFGQGTRLTVV.

The chain is built from TRBV5-5 and TRBJ2-7, with TRBD2 identical over 10 bases. J lost 2 bases, V lost 0 bases, and 5 bases had no gene match. Germline V CDR1 and CDR2: SGHKS, YYEKEE (reference sequence). This CDR3 is 16 amino acids long. For the CDR3, the DNA is TGTGCCAGCAGCTTGGCAGGAGCGGGAGGGCCCTACGAGCAGTACTTC. Encoded protein: CASSLAGAGGPYEQYF.

V and J are TRBV6-1 and TRBJ2-5; TRBD1 matches 7 bases. The CDR3 has 14 residues. CDR1 is MNHNS and CDR2 is SASEGT in the germline V gene. After removal of 3 bases from V and 1 base from J, the junction contained 2 bases not matched to a gene. The CDR3 DNA reads TGTGCCAGCAGTGACTGGACAGGCCAAGAGACCCAGTACTTC. Its translation: CASSDWTGQETQYF.

A word on this clone: Other DNA sequences in this specimen translate into the identical CDR3. This chain uses TRBV6-5 with TRBJ1-1, with 8 positions matching TRBD1. The V and J ends lost 2 bases and 2 bases, in that order; junction bases with no gene match: 1. The CDR3 sequence is 14 residues long. Per germline, CDR1 MNHEY and CDR2 SVGAGI. The chain's CDR3 is CASSYGQGNTEAFF. CDR3 nucleotides: TGTGCCAGCAGTTACGGACAGGGTAACACTGAAGCTTTCTTT.

The rearrangement joins TRBV7-3 to TRBJ2-1; D is possibly TRBD1 (6 bases). Germline V lookup: CDR1 SGHTA, CDR2 FQGTGA. Deletions cut 1 base from V and 0 bases from J, with 10 bases between. CDR3 length: 16 residues. This CDR3 is CASSLNEGDSYNEQFF. The CDR3, as DNA: TGTGCCAGCAGCTTAAATGAGGGGGACTCCTACAATGAGCAGTTCTTC. The whole variable domain, remainder taken from reference TRBV7-3 and TRBJ2-1, is GAGVSQTPSNKVTEKGKYVELRCDPISGHTALYWYRQSLGQGPEFLIYFQGTGAADDSGLPNDRFFAVRPEGSVSTLKIQRTERGDSAVYLCASSLNEGDSYNEQFFGPGTRLTVL.

The chain combines TRBV12-5 with TRBJ2-7; weak D call: TRBD2 (5 bases). V gave up 3 bases and J gave up 5 bases, with 14 bases separating them. Germline loops: CDR1 LGHNT, CDR2 FRNRAP. The CDR3 is made up of 14 amino acids. DNA for the CDR3: TGTGCTAGTGGTTTCTTCCGGGATCTGGACGAGCAGTACTTC. It yields the protein CASGFFRDLDEQYF.

This clone was observed a handful of times. The genes are TRBV11-3 and TRBJ2-1; possibly TRBD1 for D (5 bases). The CDR3 totals 14 residues. V was trimmed by 5 bases and J by 8 bases, leaving 16 bases between them. Germline CDR1 SGHNT, CDR2 YENEEA. The CDR3 loop reads CASSPLVRDDEQFF. The CDR3 bases are TGTGCCAGCAGCCCCCTGGTCAGGGATGATGAGCAGTTCTTC.

This chain connects TRBV15 to TRBJ2-3, with 9 bases matching TRBD1. The CDR3 extends over 16 amino acids. Germline V CDR1 and CDR2: LNHNV, YYDKDF (reference sequence). The J segment lost 6 bases and the V segment lost 5 bases, leaving 12 bases of the junction unmatched. This CDR3 reads CATSVKGDRAGDTQYF. In DNA form, the CDR3 reads TGTGCCACCAGCGTTAAAGGGGACAGGGCGGGGGATACGCAGTATTTT.

The chain employs TRBV5-1 and TRBJ2-3, with a tentative D call TRBD2 (6 bases). V dropped 4 bases and J dropped 8 bases, with 26 bases sitting between them. From germline, CDR1 is SGHRS and CDR2 YFSETQ. The length of the CDR3 is 17 residues. The CDR3 bases are TGCGCCAGCAGCCTCCCTAGAGGGACCTCCGGGGGAGGTACGCAGTATTTT. Its translation is CASSLPRGTSGGGTQYF.

This clone has just one count. This chain links TRBV5-4 with TRBJ2-7, with 7 positions matching TRBD2. The CDR3 has 15 amino acids. The ends lost 3 bases at V and 6 bases at J; junction bases unmatched: 12. Germline CDR1 reads SGHNT; CDR2 reads YYREEE (reference sequence). The CDR3 DNA follows: TGTGCCAGCAGCTCCGAGGACACGGGAGGCGGCGAGCAGTACTTC. Protein product: CASSSEDTGGGEQYF.

The chain recombines TRBV28 with TRBJ1-4, with a possible D match to TRBD1 (6 bases). CDR1 and CDR2 from the germline V gene are MDHEN and SYDVKM. Between the trimmed V and J ends, which lost 2 bases and 0 bases, there was a span of 7 bases. The CDR3 loop spans 15 amino acids. The CDR3, as DNA: TGTGCCAGCAGTTTAGCAGGGGCAACTAATGAAAAACTGTTTTTT. It yields the protein CASSLAGATNEKLFF.

The rearrangement joins TRBV10-3 to TRBJ1-2; unclear D gene. The CDR3 is 15 amino acids. The V gene lost 1 base and the J gene lost 0 bases, with 9 bases spanning the gap. From germline, CDR1 is ENHRY and CDR2 SYGVKD. The chain's CDR3 is CAISEFGVSNYGYTF. In nucleotides, the CDR3 is TGTGCCATCAGTGAGTTCGGAGTATCTAACTATGGCTACACCTTC.

This clone was detected only once. The CDR3 loop reads CASSLQGTGNTIYF. The CDR3 nucleotides are TGTGCCAGCAGCCTACAGGGGACTGGAAACACCATATATTTT. V gene TRBV5-4 combines with J gene TRBJ1-3; 7 bases agree with TRBD1. V dropped 4 bases and J dropped 2; count of bases not matched to a gene: 3. This CDR3 is 14 amino acids long. Germline CDR1 reads SGHNT; CDR2 reads YYREEE (reference sequence).